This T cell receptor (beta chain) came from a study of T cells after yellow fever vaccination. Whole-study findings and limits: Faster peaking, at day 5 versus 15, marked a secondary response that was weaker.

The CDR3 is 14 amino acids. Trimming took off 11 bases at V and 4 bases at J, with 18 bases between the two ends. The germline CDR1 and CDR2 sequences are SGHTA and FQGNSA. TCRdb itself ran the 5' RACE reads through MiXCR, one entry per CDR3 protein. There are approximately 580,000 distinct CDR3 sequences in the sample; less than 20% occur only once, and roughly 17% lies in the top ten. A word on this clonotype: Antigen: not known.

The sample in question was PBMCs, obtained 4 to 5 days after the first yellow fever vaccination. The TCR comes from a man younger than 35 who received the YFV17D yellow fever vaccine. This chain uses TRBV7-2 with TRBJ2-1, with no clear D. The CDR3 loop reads CAAAENLAYNEQFF. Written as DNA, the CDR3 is TGTGCCGCGGCGGAGAATCTGGCGTACAATGAGCAGTTCTTC.